The 15 T cell receptor beta chains given below trace back to one sample, sequenced in a study of shared clonotypes between healthy human individuals. Libraries were prepared by immunoSEQ multiplex PCR; TCRdb keeps only in-frame clonotypes and omits some of them. The table shows around 2.5 million clones, with over 85% occurring only once. Sequenced material: naive CD4+ T cells from PBMCs. Subset indicated: CD45RA+ positively selected. These TCRs come from a man between 18 and 29 years old in good health. Some clones in this sample may be carry-over from other donors' samples.

This chain uses TRBV19 with TRBJ2-7, with TRBD2 matching 7 bases. J gave up 1 base and V 4 bases, and 4 bases lay outside the gene matches. Germline loops: CDR1 LNHDA, CDR2 SQIVND (reference sequence). The CDR3 covers 14 residues. In DNA form, the CDR3 reads TGTGCCAGTAGTACAGAAGCGGGATCCTACGAGCAGTACTTC. As protein: CASSTEAGSYEQYF.

The chain has TRBV7-6 and TRBJ2-2; TRBD1 agrees at 10 bases. The CDR3 sequence is 16 residues long. The V segment lost 5 bases and the J segment 4 bases; nucleotides outside the gene matches: 7. Per the germline V gene, CDR1 is SGHVS and CDR2 is FNYEAQ. Written as DNA, the CDR3 is TGTGCCAGCAGCCAAATCGGACAGGGGGTCACCGGGGAGCTGTTTTTT. The encoded protein is CASSQIGQGVTGELFF.

Comments on this clone: This specimen includes other DNA sequences encoding the same CDR3. The rearrangement links TRBV4-3 to TRBJ2-3; tentative D call: TRBD1 (6 bases). The CDR3 consists of 14 residues. Trimming cost V 1 base and J 3 bases, with 8 bases left between them. Germline V lookup: CDR1 LGHNA, CDR2 YSLEER. The CDR3 sequence: CASSQGGRTDTQYF. CDR3 bases: TGCGCCAGCAGCCAAGGGGGGCGGACAGATACGCAGTATTTT.

The V gene is TRBV27, the J gene TRBJ1-2, with D perhaps TRBD1 (5 bases). This CDR3 region has 16 residues. V lost 3 bases, J lost 3 bases, and 17 bases lay in between. The germline CDR1 and CDR2 sequences are MNHEY and SMNVEV (reference sequence). CDR3 bases: TGTGCCAGCAGTTTGGGGGGTTCTACCCTCGACTATGGCTACACCTTC. It yields the protein CASSLGGSTLDYGYTF.

The chain is built from TRBV9 and TRBJ1-4; perhaps TRBD1 as D (6 bases). V gave up 3 bases and J gave up 11 bases, with 17 bases separating them. CDR1 SGDLS and CDR2 YYNGEE come from the germline V gene. This CDR3 has 14 residues. The CDR3 DNA follows: TGTGCCAGCAGCGGAAGGACAGCCCCAGACAAACTGTTTTTT. It yields the protein CASSGRTAPDKLFF.

The count of this clone is one. The sample contains more than one DNA sequence encoding this CDR3. The rearrangement links TRBV9 to TRBJ2-7, with a possible D match to TRBD1 (8 bases). This CDR3 region has 14 residues. Germline lookup yields CDR1 SGDLS and CDR2 YYNGEE. Trimming cost V 3 bases and J 2 bases, with 12 bases left between them. The CDR3 nucleotides read TGTGCCAGCAGCGGGACAGGGACTACCTACGAGCAGTACTTC. Its translation is CASSGTGTTYEQYF.

This chain links TRBV5-1 with TRBJ1-4; D is unclear. CDR3 size: 15 residues. Germline loops: CDR1 SGHRS, CDR2 YFSETQ. Trimming took off 4 bases at V and 8 bases at J, with 18 bases between the two ends. The CDR3 loop is CASSPHLGVKEKLFF. CDR3 coding DNA: TGCGCCAGCAGCCCCCACCTCGGGGTGAAGGAAAAACTGTTTTTT. Supplemented by reference TRBV5-1 and TRBJ1-4, the full variable domain reads KAGVTQTPRYLIKTRGQQVTLSCSPISGHRSVSWYQQTPGQGLQFLFEYFSETQRNKGNFPGRFSGRQFSNSRSEMNVSTLELGDSALYLCASSPHLGVKEKLFFGSGTQLSVL.

The J gene is TRBJ1-1, the V gene TRBV30; D is ambiguous. The CDR3 consists of 11 residues. The ends were cut back, 4 bases at V and 4 bases at J, with 7 bases in the middle. From germline, CDR1 is GTSNPN and CDR2 SVGIG (reference sequence). CDR3: CAWISSTEAFF. The CDR3 DNA reads as TGTGCCTGGATTTCCTCCACTGAAGCTTTCTTT.

The J gene is TRBJ2-7, the V gene TRBV6-5, with 9 bases matching TRBD1. This CDR3 has 13 amino acids. Germline V gene sequence: CDR1 MNHEY, CDR2 SVGAGI. V was clipped by 7 bases and J by 5 bases; unmatched bases: 6. CDR3 sequence (DNA): TGTGCCAGCACACGGACAGGGGCGGACGAGCAGTACTTC. This sequence encodes CASTRTGADEQYF.

This clone came up a few times. The chain links TRBV7-9 to TRBJ1-1, with a possible D match to TRBD1 (6 bases). The CDR3 consists of 10 residues. Germline V gene sequence: CDR1 SEHNR, CDR2 FQNEAQ (reference sequence). V dropped 11 bases and J dropped 4 bases, with 8 bases sitting between them. The CDR3 reads CAEGGTEAFF. Written as DNA, the CDR3 is TGTGCCGAGGGGGGCACTGAAGCTTTCTTT.

This rearrangement joins TRBV28 to TRBJ2-6; D is ambiguous. This CDR3 contains 17 residues. V dropped 1 base and J dropped 4 bases, with 14 bases sitting between them. Germline CDR1 reads MDHEN; CDR2 reads SYDVKM. The CDR3 loop reads CASSLFPVGAGANVLTF. The CDR3 DNA follows: TGTGCCAGCAGTTTATTTCCTGTTGGAGCCGGGGCCAACGTCCTGACTTTC.

Only one count was recorded for this clone. This rearrangement joins TRBV2 to TRBJ1-2; tentative D call: TRBD1 (5 bases). The CDR3 is 13 amino acids. Germline CDR1 SNHLY, CDR2 FYNNEI. V lost 6 bases and J lost 4, with 12 bases in between. The CDR3 here is CASRPGVIYGYTF. CDR3 DNA: TGTGCCAGCAGACCGGGGGTGATCTATGGCTACACCTTC.

There are a few counts of this clone. This chain joins TRBV28 and TRBJ1-5; D unclear. The germline CDR1 and CDR2 sequences are MDHEN and SYDVKM. Trimming took off 2 bases at V and 5 bases at J, with 13 bases between the two ends. The CDR3 consists of 15 residues. CDR3 amino acids: CASSLPRGVHQPQHF. The CDR3 DNA is TGTGCCAGCAGTTTACCCCGCGGGGTGCATCAGCCCCAGCATTTT.

The chain carries TRBV5-6 and TRBJ1-1, with D tentatively TRBD1 (5 bases). From germline, CDR1 is SGHDT and CDR2 YYEEEE. The CDR3 is 17 residues long. With 2 bases removed from V and 5 bases from J, the gap between germline ends came to 22 bases. The CDR3 loop is CASSFRQGSGKLTEAFF. In nucleotides, the CDR3 is TGTGCCAGCAGCTTCCGGCAGGGTTCGGGAAAACTGACTGAAGCTTTCTTT.

The gene calls are TRBV6-5 and TRBJ2-7; D is ambiguous. Germline-derived CDR1 and CDR2 are MNHEY and SVGAGI. The CDR3 covers 14 residues. V was cut by 4 bases and J by 5 bases, with 15 bases left in between. DNA of the CDR3: TGTGCCAGCAGTTCGCAGGTTAGGATCCACGAGCAGTACTTC. Translated, it gives CASSSQVRIHEQYF.